This record looks at one T cell receptor beta chain sequence and its context. The assay was immunoSEQ multiplex PCR, and TCRdb's table has in-frame clones only and misses some. The sample has 200,000 to 300,000 clones, 86% seen once. The data belong to a study of blood T cell repertoires in COVID-19. The CDR3 runs 15 residues. The ends were cut back, 5 bases at V and 2 bases at J, with 14 bases in the middle. Germline-derived CDR1 and CDR2 are LNHDA and SQIVND (reference sequence). This clonotype was sampled from a man in his thirties or forties with active or convalescent COVID-19. Sequencing was carried out using peripheral blood. The chain has TRBV19 and TRBJ2-3, with a possible D match to TRBD2 (5 bases). CDR3 nucleotides: TGTGCCAGTAGTTCCCGGGGTACCTACACAGATACGCAGTATTTT. This encodes CASSSRGTYTDTQYF.